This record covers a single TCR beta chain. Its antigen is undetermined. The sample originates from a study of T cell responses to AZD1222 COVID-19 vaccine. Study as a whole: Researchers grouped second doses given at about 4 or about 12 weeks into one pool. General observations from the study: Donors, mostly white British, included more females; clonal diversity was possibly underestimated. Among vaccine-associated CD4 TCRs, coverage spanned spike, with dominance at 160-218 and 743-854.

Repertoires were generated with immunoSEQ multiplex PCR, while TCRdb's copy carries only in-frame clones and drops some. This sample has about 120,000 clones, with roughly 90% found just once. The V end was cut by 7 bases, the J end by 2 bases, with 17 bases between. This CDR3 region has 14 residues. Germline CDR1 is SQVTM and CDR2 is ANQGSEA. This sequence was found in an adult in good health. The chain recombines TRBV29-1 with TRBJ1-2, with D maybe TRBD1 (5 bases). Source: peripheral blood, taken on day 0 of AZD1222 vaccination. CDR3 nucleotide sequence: TGCAGCGCTAAACGAACCGGGACGAACTATGGCTACACCTTC. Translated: CSAKRTGTNYGYTF.